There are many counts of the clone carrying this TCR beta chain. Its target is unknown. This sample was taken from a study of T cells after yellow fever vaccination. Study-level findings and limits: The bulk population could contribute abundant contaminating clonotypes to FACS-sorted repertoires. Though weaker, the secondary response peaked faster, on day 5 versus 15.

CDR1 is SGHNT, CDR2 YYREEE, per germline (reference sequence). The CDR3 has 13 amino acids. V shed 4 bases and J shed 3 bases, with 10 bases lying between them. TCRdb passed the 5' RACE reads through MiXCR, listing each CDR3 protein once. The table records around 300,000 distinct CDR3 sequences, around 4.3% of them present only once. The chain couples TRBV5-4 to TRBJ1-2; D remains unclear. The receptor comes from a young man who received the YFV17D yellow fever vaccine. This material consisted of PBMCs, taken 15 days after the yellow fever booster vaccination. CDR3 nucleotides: TGTGCCAGCAGCATCGGACGGCACTATGGCTACACCTTC. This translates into CASSIGRHYGYTF.